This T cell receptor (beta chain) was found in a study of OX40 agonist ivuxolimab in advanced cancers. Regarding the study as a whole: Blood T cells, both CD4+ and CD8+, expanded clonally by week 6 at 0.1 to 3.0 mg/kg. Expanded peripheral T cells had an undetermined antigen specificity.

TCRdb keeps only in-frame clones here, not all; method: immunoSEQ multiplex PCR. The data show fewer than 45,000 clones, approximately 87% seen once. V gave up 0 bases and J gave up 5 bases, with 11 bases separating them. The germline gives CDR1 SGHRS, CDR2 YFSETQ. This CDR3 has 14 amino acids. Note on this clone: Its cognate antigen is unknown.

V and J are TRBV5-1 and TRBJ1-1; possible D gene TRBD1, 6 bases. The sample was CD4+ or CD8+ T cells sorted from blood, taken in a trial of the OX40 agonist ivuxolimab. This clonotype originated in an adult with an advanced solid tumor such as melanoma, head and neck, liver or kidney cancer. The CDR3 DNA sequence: TGCGCCAGCAGCTTGGTGGGGGCACGTACTGAAGCTTTCTTT. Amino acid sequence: CASSLVGARTEAFF.